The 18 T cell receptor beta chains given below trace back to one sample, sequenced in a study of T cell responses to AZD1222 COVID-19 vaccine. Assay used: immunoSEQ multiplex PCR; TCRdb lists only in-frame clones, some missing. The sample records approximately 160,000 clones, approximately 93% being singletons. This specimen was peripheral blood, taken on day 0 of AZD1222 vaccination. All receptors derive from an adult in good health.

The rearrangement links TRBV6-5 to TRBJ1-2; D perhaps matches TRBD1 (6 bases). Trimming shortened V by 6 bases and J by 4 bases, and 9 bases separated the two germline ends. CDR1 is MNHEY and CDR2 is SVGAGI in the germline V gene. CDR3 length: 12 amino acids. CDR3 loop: CASRQGGYGYTF. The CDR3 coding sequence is TGTGCCAGCAGACAGGGAGGCTATGGCTACACCTTC.

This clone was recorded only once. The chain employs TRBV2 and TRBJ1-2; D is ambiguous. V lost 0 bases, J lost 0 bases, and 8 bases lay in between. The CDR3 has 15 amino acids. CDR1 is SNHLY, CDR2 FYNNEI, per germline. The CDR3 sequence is CASSEAHWSNYGYTF. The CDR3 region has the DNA TGTGCCAGCAGTGAAGCGCACTGGTCTAACTATGGCTACACCTTC.

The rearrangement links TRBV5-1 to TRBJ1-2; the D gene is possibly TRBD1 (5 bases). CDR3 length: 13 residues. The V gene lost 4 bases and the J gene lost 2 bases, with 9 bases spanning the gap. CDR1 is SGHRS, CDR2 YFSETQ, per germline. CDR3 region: CASSRGPNYGYTF. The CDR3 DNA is TGCGCCAGCAGCCGGGGACCGAACTATGGCTACACCTTC.

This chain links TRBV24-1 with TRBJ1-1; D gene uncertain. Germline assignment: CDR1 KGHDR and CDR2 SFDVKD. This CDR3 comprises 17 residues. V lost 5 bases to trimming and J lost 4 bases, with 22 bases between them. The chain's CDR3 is CATSVLWRIRLGTEAFF. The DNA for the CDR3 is TGTGCCACCAGTGTCCTTTGGCGTATACGGTTGGGCACTGAAGCTTTCTTT.

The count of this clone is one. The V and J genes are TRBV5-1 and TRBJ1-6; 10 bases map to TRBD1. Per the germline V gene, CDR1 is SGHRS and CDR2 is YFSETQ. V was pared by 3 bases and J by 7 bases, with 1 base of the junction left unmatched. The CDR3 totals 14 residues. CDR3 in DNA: TGCGCCAGCAGCTCGGACAGGGGGAATTCACCCCTCCACTTT. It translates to CASSSDRGNSPLHF. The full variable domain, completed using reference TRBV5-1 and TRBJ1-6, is KAGVTQTPRYLIKTRGQQVTLSCSPISGHRSVSWYQQTPGQGLQFLFEYFSETQRNKGNFPGRFSGRQFSNSRSEMNVSTLELGDSALYLCASSSDRGNSPLHFGNGTRLTVT.

The chain's CDR3 is CASSLGSSGGDTQYF. The CDR3 coding sequence is TGCGCCAGCAGCTTGGGCTCTAGCGGTGGAGATACGCAGTATTTT. The chain carries TRBV5-1 and TRBJ2-3, with 7 bases aligning to TRBD2. Germline trimming cut 0 bases from V and 5 bases from J; bases unmatched to any gene: 6. Per the germline V gene, CDR1 is SGHRS and CDR2 is YFSETQ. This CDR3 contains 15 residues.

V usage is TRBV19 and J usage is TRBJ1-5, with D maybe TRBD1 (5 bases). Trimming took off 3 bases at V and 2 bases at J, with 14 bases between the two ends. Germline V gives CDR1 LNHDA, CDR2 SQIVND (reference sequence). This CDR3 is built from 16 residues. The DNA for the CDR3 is TGTGCCAGTAGTATTCTGCAGGGCCTCGGCAATCAGCCCCAGCATTTT. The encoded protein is CASSILQGLGNQPQHF.

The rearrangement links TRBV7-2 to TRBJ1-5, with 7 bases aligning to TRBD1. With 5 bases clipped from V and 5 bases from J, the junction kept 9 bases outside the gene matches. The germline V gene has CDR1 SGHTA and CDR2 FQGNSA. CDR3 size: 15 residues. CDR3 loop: CASSPSGGSYQPQHF. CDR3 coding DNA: TGTGCCAGCAGCCCCTCAGGGGGGAGTTATCAGCCCCAGCATTTT.

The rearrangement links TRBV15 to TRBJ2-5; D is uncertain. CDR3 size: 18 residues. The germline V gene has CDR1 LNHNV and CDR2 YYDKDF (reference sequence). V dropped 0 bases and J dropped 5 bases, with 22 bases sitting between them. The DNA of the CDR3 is TGTGCCACCAGCAGAGACTCCCCAGTGGCGCATCCATATGAGACCCAGTACTTC. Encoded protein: CATSRDSPVAHPYETQYF.

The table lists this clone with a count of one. CDR3 sequence: CASSLARETQYF. The DNA for the CDR3 is TGTGCCAGCAGCTTAGCAAGGGAGACCCAGTACTTC. V is TRBV7-2 and J is TRBJ2-5; D is unresolved. The V gene's germline CDR1 is SGHTA and CDR2 FQGNSA. V was cut by 0 bases and J by 5 bases, with 4 bases left in between. The CDR3 contains 12 residues.

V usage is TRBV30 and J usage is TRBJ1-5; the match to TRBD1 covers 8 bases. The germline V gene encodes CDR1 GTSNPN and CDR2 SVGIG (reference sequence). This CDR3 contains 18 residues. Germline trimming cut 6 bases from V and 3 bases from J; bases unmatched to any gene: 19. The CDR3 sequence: CACKNRRRDRPNNQPQHF. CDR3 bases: TGTGCCTGTAAAAATAGACGAAGGGACAGGCCCAACAATCAGCCCCAGCATTTT.

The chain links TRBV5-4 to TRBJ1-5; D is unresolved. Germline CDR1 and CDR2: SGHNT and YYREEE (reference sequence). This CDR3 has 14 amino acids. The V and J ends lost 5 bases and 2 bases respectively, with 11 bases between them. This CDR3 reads CASSPDGRNQPQHF. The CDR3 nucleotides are TGTGCCAGCAGTCCTGACGGACGCAATCAGCCCCAGCATTTT.

The CDR3 DNA sequence: TGCGCCAGCAGCTGGGGACAGGGAAGTAGTGGCTACACCTTC. Protein: CASSWGQGSSGYTF. The chain is built from TRBV5-1 and TRBJ1-2; 9 bases are a match to TRBD1. Germline V gene lookup returns CDR1 SGHRS and CDR2 YFSETQ. Unmatched junction bases numbered 7, after V lost 3 bases and J lost 7 bases. The CDR3 runs 14 residues.

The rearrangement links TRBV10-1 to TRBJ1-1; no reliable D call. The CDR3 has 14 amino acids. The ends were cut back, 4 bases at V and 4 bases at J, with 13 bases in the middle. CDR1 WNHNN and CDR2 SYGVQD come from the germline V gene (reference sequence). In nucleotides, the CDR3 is TGCGCCAGCAGTGCCCCTGGGGAGGGCACTGAAGCTTTCTTT. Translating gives CASSAPGEGTEAFF.

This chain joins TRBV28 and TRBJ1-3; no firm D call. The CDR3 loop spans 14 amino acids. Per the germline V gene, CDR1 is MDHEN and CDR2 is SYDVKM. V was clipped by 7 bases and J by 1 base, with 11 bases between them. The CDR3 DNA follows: TGTGCCAGCAAAAGGGCGAGTTCTGGAAACACCATATATTTT. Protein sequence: CASKRASSGNTIYF.

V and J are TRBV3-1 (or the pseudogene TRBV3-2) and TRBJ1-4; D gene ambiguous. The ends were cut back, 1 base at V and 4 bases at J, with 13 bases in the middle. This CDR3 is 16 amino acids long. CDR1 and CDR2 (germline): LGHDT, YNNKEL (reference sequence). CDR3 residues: CASSQVVAADNEKLFF. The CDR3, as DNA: TGTGCCAGCAGCCAAGTCGTGGCGGCCGATAATGAAAAACTGTTTTTT.

CDR3: CASSVDSPLSSYEQYF. CDR3 nucleotide sequence: TGTGCCAGCAGTGTGGACAGCCCATTGAGCTCCTACGAGCAGTACTTC. This rearrangement joins TRBV27 to TRBJ2-7; a possible D gene is TRBD1 (6 bases). The CDR3 consists of 16 residues. Per the germline V gene, CDR1 is MNHEY and CDR2 is SMNVEV (reference sequence). Trimming took 5 bases from V and 0 from J, leaving 17 bases between them.

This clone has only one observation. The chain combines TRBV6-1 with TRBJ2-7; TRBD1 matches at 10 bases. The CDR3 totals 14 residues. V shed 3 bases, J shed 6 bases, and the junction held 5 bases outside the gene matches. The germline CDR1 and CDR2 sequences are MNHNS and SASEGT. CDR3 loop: CASSETGGLGEQYF. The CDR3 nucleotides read TGTGCCAGCAGTGAGACAGGGGGCCTAGGCGAGCAGTACTTC.